One sample yielded the 8 T cell receptor beta chains listed below, sequenced in a study of OX40 agonist ivuxolimab in advanced cancers. Data came from immunoSEQ multiplex PCR; TCRdb stores just in-frame clones and leaves some out. The repertoire holds approximately 92,000 clones, approximately 93% seen once, with 0.15% to 0.2% in the top ten. The starting material was CD4+ or CD8+ T cells sorted from blood, obtained in a trial of the OX40 agonist ivuxolimab. The receptors derive from an adult with an advanced solid tumor such as melanoma, head and neck, liver or kidney cancer.

This clone has a single count. The V gene is TRBV4-3, the J gene TRBJ2-7; 8 bases are a match to TRBD1. Losses at the gene ends were 0 bases for V and 2 bases for J; bases not matched to a gene: 12. This CDR3 has 18 residues. In germline, CDR1 is LGHNA, CDR2 YSLEER. CDR3 loop: CASSQEGQGASPPYEQYF. The CDR3 DNA is TGCGCCAGCAGCCAAGAAGGCCAGGGGGCCTCCCCCCCCTACGAGCAGTACTTC.

This sequence joins TRBV11-2 and TRBJ1-6, with no clear D. Germline lookup yields CDR1 SGHAT and CDR2 FQNNGV. The CDR3 sequence is 14 residues long. The germline V and J ends were trimmed by 0 bases and 7 bases, with 7 bases remaining between them. This CDR3 reads CASSLEGRNSPLHF. The CDR3 nucleotides are TGTGCCAGCAGCTTAGAGGGGAGGAATTCACCCCTCCACTTT.

The chain links TRBV18 to TRBJ2-3, with D possibly matching TRBD1 (6 bases). Trimming left V 3 bases short and J 6 bases short, with 16 bases between. Germline loops: CDR1 KGHSH, CDR2 LQKENI. CDR3 size: 15 residues. As DNA, the CDR3 is TGTGCCAGCTCACCCCGGGACACGCAGTTTGATACGCAGTATTTT. Protein sequence: CASSPRDTQFDTQYF.

The chain's CDR3 is CASGSGGAVDEQFF. The CDR3 nucleotides read TGTGCCAGCGGTAGCGGGGGAGCTGTGGATGAGCAGTTCTTC. The chain uses TRBV6-5 and TRBJ2-1; 9 nucleotides agree with TRBD2. V shed 8 bases, J shed 8 bases, and the junction held 10 bases outside the gene matches. The CDR3 is made up of 14 amino acids. Germline V gene lookup returns CDR1 MNHEY and CDR2 SVGAGI.

The rearrangement uses TRBV6-5 and TRBJ1-2, with D unresolved. The CDR3 totals 15 residues. CDR1 is MNHEY, CDR2 SVGAGI, per germline. With 2 bases removed from V and 5 bases from J, the gap between germline ends came to 15 bases. Here the CDR3 reads CASSYGHSGIYGYTF. CDR3 in DNA: TGTGCCAGCAGTTACGGCCACAGTGGGATTTATGGCTACACCTTC.

The chain links TRBV4-3 to TRBJ2-2; weak D call: TRBD2 (5 bases). This CDR3 spans 17 amino acids. Germline V gives CDR1 LGHNA, CDR2 YSLEER. With 0 bases removed from V and 0 bases from J, the gap between germline ends came to 11 bases. This chain's CDR3 is CASSQDIGVTNTGELFF. In DNA form, the CDR3 reads TGCGCCAGCAGCCAAGATATCGGGGTTACGAACACCGGGGAGCTGTTTTTT.

This chain uses TRBV18 with TRBJ2-5; D is possibly TRBD1 or TRBD2 (5 bases each). Germline V gene lookup returns CDR1 KGHSH and CDR2 LQKENI. Trimming stripped 3 bases from V and 7 bases from J, with 18 bases between. CDR3 length: 15 residues. The CDR3, as DNA: TGTGCCAGCTCACCTCCCGGGACCGCCGCGGGGACCCAGTACTTC. Its translation is CASSPPGTAAGTQYF.

This sequence joins TRBV28 and TRBJ2-4, with 9 bases aligning to TRBD1. The CDR3 is 14 amino acids. The J segment lost 8 bases and the V segment lost 8 bases, leaving 10 bases of the junction unmatched. Germline CDR1 MDHEN, CDR2 SYDVKM. The CDR3 here is CASLTSTGGHIQYF. In DNA, the CDR3 is TGTGCCAGCTTAACTTCGACAGGGGGGCACATTCAGTACTTC.